The 17 T cell receptor beta chains below were found in one sample sequenced in a study of blood T cell repertoires in COVID-19. Libraries were prepared by immunoSEQ multiplex PCR; TCRdb keeps only in-frame clonotypes and omits some of them. The sample yields around 470,000 clones, 90% seen once. Sequencing was performed on PBMCs or T cells enriched from blood (not recorded which). The receptors were sampled from a man between 18 and 29 years old who had recovered from COVID-19.

The chain has TRBV5-6 and TRBJ1-4; weak D call: TRBD1 (5 bases). The CDR3 consists of 15 residues. Trimming took 2 bases from V and 7 from J, leaving 15 bases between them. Germline V gene sequence: CDR1 SGHDT, CDR2 YYEEEE. CDR3 loop: CASSFRRAGTEKLFF. CDR3 DNA: TGTGCCAGCAGCTTTCGCCGGGCGGGGACTGAAAAACTGTTTTTT.

CDR3 amino acids: CASRQSGTRRTGELFF. CDR3 DNA sequence: TGTGCCAGCAGACAATCCGGGACTAGGAGGACCGGGGAGCTGTTTTTT. V usage is TRBV13 and J usage is TRBJ2-2; TRBD2 agrees at 8 bases. This CDR3 has 16 amino acids. Germline CDR1 PRHDT, CDR2 FYEKMQ (reference sequence). Trimming took 6 bases from V and 5 from J; bases not matched to a gene: 11.

The chain couples TRBV9 to TRBJ2-1; D might be TRBD1 (5 bases). The CDR3 consists of 18 residues. Trimming left V 0 bases short and J 0 bases short, with 16 bases between. Germline loops: CDR1 SGDLS, CDR2 YYNGEE. CDR3 in amino acids: CASSVGLGEESSYNEQFF. The CDR3, as DNA: TGTGCCAGCAGCGTAGGCTTAGGGGAAGAAAGCTCCTACAATGAGCAGTTCTTC.

CDR3 in DNA: TGTGCCAGCAGCTTGGGGACTAGCGGGAGGAAAGGGTATGAGCAGTTCTTC. Its translation is CASSLGTSGRKGYEQFF. The rearrangement uses TRBV5-4 and TRBJ2-1, with 14 bases identical to TRBD2. The junction had 7 bases not matched to a gene; V was cut back by 0 bases and J by 8 bases. Germline CDR1 reads SGHNT; CDR2 reads YYREEE (reference sequence). This CDR3 region has 17 residues.

The chain uses TRBV19 and TRBJ2-3, with 8 bases fitting TRBD2. Germline-derived CDR1 and CDR2 are LNHDA and SQIVND (reference sequence). After removal of 3 bases from V and 4 bases from J, the junction contained 9 bases not matched to a gene. CDR3 length equals 16 residues. Here the CDR3 reads CASSIRRGGRSDTQYF. CDR3 nucleotide sequence: TGTGCCAGTAGTATCCGCCGGGGGGGCCGGTCAGATACGCAGTATTTT.

The chain is built from TRBV19 and TRBJ1-1; 8 nucleotides align to TRBD1. This CDR3 has 14 residues. CDR1 and CDR2 from the germline V gene are LNHDA and SQIVND (reference sequence). V shed 9 bases and J 5 bases; nucleotides not matched to a gene: 11. CDR3 nucleotide sequence: TGTGCCAGCGATCAGGGGGCGCAGGGTACTGAAGCTTTCTTT. It specifies CASDQGAQGTEAFF.

This clone was seen just once. For the CDR3, the DNA is TGTGCCAGTAGATTTAGCACTGAAGCTTTCTTT. It is translated as CASRFSTEAFF. This chain connects TRBV19 to TRBJ1-1; D gene unclear. CDR1 and CDR2 from the germline V gene are LNHDA and SQIVND (reference sequence). V was cut by 6 bases and J by 4 bases, with 6 bases left in between. This CDR3 is 11 amino acids long.

The CDR3 sequence is CASSGGPGGTYEQYF. The CDR3 nucleotides read TGTGCCAGCAGCGGCGGACCAGGGGGGACGTACGAGCAGTACTTC. The genes are TRBV9 and TRBJ2-7; D perhaps matches TRBD1 (7 bases). The CDR3 covers 15 residues. Trimming stripped 3 bases from V and 4 bases from J, with 17 bases between. Germline V CDR1 and CDR2: SGDLS, YYNGEE.

The CDR3 DNA sequence: TGCAGCGTTGTCGAGGGGGCTAGTCAGCCCCAGCATTTT. It translates to CSVVEGASQPQHF. The rearrangement links TRBV29-1 to TRBJ1-5; the match to TRBD1 covers 7 bases. Germline-derived CDR1 and CDR2 are SQVTM and ANQGSEA. The V and J ends lost 4 bases and 6 bases, in that order; junction bases with no gene match: 6. The CDR3 runs to 13 residues.

This clone was picked up one time. The chain links TRBV5-6 to TRBJ1-1, with D possibly being TRBD1 (6 bases). CDR1 is SGHDT and CDR2 is YYEEEE in the germline V gene. The ends were cut back, 4 bases at V and 4 bases at J, with 17 bases in the middle. The CDR3 has 15 amino acids. The CDR3 DNA is TGTGCCAGCAGCCCGATCGAGGGGGTGGGCACTGAAGCTTTCTTT. Amino acid sequence: CASSPIEGVGTEAFF.

CDR3 in DNA: TGTGCCAGCAGCGTAGCCGGGGCGGGACCTGGGGCCAACGTCCTGACTTTC. The encoded protein is CASSVAGAGPGANVLTF. This chain connects TRBV9 to TRBJ2-6; TRBD2 might be the D (6 bases). V was clipped by 0 bases and J by 2 bases, with 12 bases between them. This CDR3 has 17 amino acids. Germline loops: CDR1 SGDLS, CDR2 YYNGEE.

The CDR3 spells CASSIEIGPRDREQFF. The CDR3 DNA reads TGTGCCAGTAGTATAGAAATTGGGCCTCGGGACAGGGAGCAGTTCTTC. The V call is TRBV19, the J call TRBJ2-1; 8 nucleotides align to TRBD1. V lost 0 bases and J lost 10; bases outside the gene matches: 11. The CDR3 runs 16 residues. Germline CDR1 LNHDA, CDR2 SQIVND (reference sequence). The variable domain in full, with the rest retrieved from reference TRBV19 and TRBJ2-1, is DGGITQSPKYLFRKEGQNVTLSCEQNLNHDAMYWYRQDPGQGLRLIYYSQIVNDFQKGDIAEGYSVSREKKESFPLTVTSAQKNPTAFYLCASSIEIGPRDREQFFGPGTRLTVL.

The rearrangement links TRBV27 to TRBJ2-7; 11 nucleotides line up with TRBD2. The J segment lost 7 bases and the V segment lost 3 bases, leaving 5 bases of the junction unmatched. The CDR3 extends over 14 amino acids. Germline lookup yields CDR1 MNHEY and CDR2 SMNVEV (reference sequence). CDR3 loop: CASSFTSGSGEQYF. CDR3 nucleotide sequence: TGTGCCAGCAGTTTCACTAGCGGGAGTGGTGAGCAGTACTTC.

This chain links TRBV6-5 with TRBJ2-3; 9 positions match TRBD2. This CDR3 is 14 amino acids long. Germline values: CDR1 MNHEY, CDR2 SVGAGI. V shed 2 bases, J shed 4 bases, and the junction held 1 base outside the gene matches. The CDR3 reads CASSYAGGPDTQYF. DNA of the CDR3: TGTGCCAGCAGTTACGCGGGAGGGCCAGATACGCAGTATTTT.

This chain uses TRBV5-1 with TRBJ1-5; tentative D call: TRBD1 (6 bases). With 0 bases removed from V and 4 bases from J, the gap between germline ends came to 11 bases. The CDR3 extends over 15 amino acids. In germline, CDR1 is SGHRS, CDR2 YFSETQ. CDR3 sequence reads: CASSLVAGVNQPQHF. The CDR3 region has the DNA TGCGCCAGCAGCTTGGTCGCAGGGGTAAATCAGCCCCAGCATTTT.

The chain is built from TRBV30 and TRBJ2-7; TRBD2 aligns across 10 bases. V dropped 0 bases and J dropped 3; count of bases not matched to a gene: 2. Germline-derived CDR1 and CDR2 are GTSNPN and SVGIG (reference sequence). This CDR3 is 14 amino acids long. The CDR3 DNA sequence: TGTGCCTGGAGTGTACTAGCGGGGTTCTACGAGCAGTACTTC. This translates into CAWSVLAGFYEQYF.

This chain uses TRBV18 with TRBJ1-6; possibly TRBD1 for D (6 bases). The CDR3 spans 13 residues. Trimming removed 9 bases from V and 9 bases from J, with 15 bases in between. CDR1 is KGHSH and CDR2 is LQKENI in the germline V gene. CDR3 loop: CASRQDIGSPLHF. CDR3 sequence (DNA): TGTGCCAGTCGACAGGATATTGGTTCACCCCTCCACTTT.